The TCR beta chain under discussion was sequenced for a study of blood T cell repertoires in COVID-19. On this clone: A read error may account for a junction end that differs from germline.

Generated by immunoSEQ multiplex PCR, the TCRdb table keeps only in-frame clones and is missing some. The sample lists roughly 180,000 clones, 79% occurring once. The germline V gene encodes CDR1 SNHLY and CDR2 FYNNEI. The CDR3 totals 16 residues. The sequenced material came from peripheral blood. This TCR came from a woman aged 55-75 years with COVID-19, enrolled during active disease. J is TRBJ2-5 and V is TRBV2; 9 bases fit TRBD2. CDR3 residues: CACRPSGTPLQETQYF. The CDR3 DNA sequence: TGTGCCTGCAGGCCTAGCGGGACCCCCCTCCAAGAGACCCAGTACTTC.